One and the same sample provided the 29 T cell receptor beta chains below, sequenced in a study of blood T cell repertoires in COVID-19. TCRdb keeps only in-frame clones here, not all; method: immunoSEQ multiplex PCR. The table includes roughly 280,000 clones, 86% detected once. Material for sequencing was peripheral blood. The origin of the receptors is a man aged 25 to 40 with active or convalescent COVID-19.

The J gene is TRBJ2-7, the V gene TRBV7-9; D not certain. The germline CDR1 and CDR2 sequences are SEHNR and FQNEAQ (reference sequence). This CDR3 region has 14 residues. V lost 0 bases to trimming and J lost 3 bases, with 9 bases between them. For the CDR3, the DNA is TGTGCCAGCAGCTTAGCGCCGAGCGACTACGAGCAGTACTTC. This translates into CASSLAPSDYEQYF.

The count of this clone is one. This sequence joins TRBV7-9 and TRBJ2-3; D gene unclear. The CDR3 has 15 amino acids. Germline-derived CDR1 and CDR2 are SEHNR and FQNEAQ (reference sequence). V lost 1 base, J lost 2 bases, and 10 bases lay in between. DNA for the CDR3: TGTGCCAGCAGCTTAGTCGCTGAGGACACAGATACGCAGTATTTT. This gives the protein CASSLVAEDTDTQYF. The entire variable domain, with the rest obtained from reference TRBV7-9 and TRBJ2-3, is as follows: DTGVSQNPRHKITKRGQNVTFRCDPISEHNRLYWYRQTLGQGPEFLTYFQNEAQLEKSRLLSDRFSAERPKGSFSTLEIQRTEQGDSAMYLCASSLVAEDTDTQYFGPGTRLTVL.

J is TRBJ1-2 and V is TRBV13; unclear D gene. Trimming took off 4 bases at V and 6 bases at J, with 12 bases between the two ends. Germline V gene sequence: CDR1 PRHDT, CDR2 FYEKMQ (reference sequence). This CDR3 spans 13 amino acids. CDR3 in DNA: TGTGCCAGCAGCTCAGGAGCCTATGATGGCTACACCTTC. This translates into CASSSGAYDGYTF.

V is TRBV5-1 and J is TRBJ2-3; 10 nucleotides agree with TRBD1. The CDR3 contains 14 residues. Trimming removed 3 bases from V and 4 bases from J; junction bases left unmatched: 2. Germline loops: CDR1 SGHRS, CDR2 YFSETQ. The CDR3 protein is CASSSGQGADTQYF. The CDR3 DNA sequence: TGCGCCAGCAGCTCTGGACAGGGGGCAGATACGCAGTATTTT.

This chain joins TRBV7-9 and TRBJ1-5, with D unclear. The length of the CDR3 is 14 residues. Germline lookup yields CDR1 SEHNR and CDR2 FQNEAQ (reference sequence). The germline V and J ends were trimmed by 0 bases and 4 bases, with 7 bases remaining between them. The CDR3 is CASSLAGRNQPQHF. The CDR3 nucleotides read TGTGCCAGCAGCTTAGCGGGGAGGAATCAGCCCCAGCATTTT.

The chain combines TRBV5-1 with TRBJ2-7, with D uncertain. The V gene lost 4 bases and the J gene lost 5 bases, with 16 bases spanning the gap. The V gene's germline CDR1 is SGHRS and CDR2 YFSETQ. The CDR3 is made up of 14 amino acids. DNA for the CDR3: TGCGCCAGCAGCAAGAATGTAGAACGCGACGAGCAGTACTTC. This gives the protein CASSKNVERDEQYF.

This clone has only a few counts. CDR3 DNA sequence: TGTGCCAGCAGCGGGAACAGGGGAGAGACCCAGTACTTC. Translating gives CASSGNRGETQYF. The chain links TRBV16 to TRBJ2-5, with 7 bases identical to TRBD1. The J segment lost 4 bases and the V segment lost 5 bases, leaving 4 bases of the junction unmatched. The CDR3 consists of 13 residues. Germline assignment: CDR1 KGHSY and CDR2 FQNENV.

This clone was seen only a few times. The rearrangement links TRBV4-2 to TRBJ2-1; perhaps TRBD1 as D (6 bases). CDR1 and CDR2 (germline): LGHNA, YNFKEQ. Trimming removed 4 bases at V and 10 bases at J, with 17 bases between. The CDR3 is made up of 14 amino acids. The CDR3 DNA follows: TGTGCCAGCAGCCCGGGACGGCCGAGGGGGGAGCAGTTCTTC. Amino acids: CASSPGRPRGEQFF.

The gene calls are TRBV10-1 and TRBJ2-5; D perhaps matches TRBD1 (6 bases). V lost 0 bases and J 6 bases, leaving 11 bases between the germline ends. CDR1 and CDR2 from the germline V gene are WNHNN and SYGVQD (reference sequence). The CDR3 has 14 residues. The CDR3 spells CASSESAGTKTQYF. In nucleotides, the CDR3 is TGCGCCAGCAGTGAGTCTGCAGGGACAAAGACCCAGTACTTC.

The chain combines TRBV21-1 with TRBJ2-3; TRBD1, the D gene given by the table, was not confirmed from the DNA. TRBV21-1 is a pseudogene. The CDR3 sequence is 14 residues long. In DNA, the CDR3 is TGTGCCAGCAGCCCCGACAGGGACACAGATACGCAGTATTTT. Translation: CASSPDRDTDTQYF.

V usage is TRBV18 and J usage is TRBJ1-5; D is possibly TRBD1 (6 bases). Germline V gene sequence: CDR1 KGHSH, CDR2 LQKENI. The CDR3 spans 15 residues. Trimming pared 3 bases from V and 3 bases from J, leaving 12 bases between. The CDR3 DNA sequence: TGTGCCAGCTCACCCATGGGGGCAGACAATCAGCCCCAGCATTTT. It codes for CASSPMGADNQPQHF.

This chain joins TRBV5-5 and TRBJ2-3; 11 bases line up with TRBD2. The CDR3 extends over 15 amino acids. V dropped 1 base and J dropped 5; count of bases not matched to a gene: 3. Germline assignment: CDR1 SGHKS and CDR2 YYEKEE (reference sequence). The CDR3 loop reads CASSLRLAGGDTQYF. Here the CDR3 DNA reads TGTGCCAGCAGCTTGAGGCTAGCGGGGGGAGATACGCAGTATTTT.

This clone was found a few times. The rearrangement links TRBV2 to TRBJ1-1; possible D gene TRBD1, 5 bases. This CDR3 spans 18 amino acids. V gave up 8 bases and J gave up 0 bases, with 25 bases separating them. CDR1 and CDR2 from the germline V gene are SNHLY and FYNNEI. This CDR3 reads CASDSYQAIGVMNTEAFF. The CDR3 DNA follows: TGTGCCAGCGATAGTTACCAAGCGATAGGGGTTATGAACACTGAAGCTTTCTTT.

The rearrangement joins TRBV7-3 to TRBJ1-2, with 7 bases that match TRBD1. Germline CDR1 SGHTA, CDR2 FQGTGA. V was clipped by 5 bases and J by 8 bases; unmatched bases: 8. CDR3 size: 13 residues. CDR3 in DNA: TGTGCCAGCAGCGAACAGGGGCTGAGCGGCTACACCTTC. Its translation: CASSEQGLSGYTF.

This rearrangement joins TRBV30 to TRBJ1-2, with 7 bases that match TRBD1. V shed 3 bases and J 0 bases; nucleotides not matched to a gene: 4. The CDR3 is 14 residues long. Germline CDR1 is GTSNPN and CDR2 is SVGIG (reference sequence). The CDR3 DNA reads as TGTGCCTGGAGAAACAGGGGCCCTAACTATGGCTACACCTTC. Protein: CAWRNRGPNYGYTF.

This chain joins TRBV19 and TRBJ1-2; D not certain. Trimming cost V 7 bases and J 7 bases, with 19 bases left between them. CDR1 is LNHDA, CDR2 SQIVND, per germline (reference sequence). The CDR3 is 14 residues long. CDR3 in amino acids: CASKVSGRFSGYTF. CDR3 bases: TGTGCCAGTAAGGTCTCTGGCAGGTTTTCTGGCTACACCTTC.

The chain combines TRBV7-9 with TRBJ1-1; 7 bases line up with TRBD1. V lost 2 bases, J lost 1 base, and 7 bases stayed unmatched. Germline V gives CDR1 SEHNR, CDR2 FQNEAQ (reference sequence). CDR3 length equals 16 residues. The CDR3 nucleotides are TGTGCCAGCAGCTTATGGACAGGTCTTGGGAACACTGAAGCTTTCTTT. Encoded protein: CASSLWTGLGNTEAFF.

CDR3 amino acids: CASSQGRPGANTGELFF. The CDR3 DNA reads as TGTGCCAGCAGCCAAGGTAGGCCGGGTGCGAACACCGGGGAGCTGTTTTTT. The chain combines TRBV3-1 (or the pseudogene TRBV3-2) with TRBJ2-2; unclear D gene. Germline assignment: CDR1 LGHDT and CDR2 YNNKEL (reference sequence). The V gene lost 1 base and the J gene lost 0 bases, with 12 bases spanning the gap. This CDR3 region has 17 residues.

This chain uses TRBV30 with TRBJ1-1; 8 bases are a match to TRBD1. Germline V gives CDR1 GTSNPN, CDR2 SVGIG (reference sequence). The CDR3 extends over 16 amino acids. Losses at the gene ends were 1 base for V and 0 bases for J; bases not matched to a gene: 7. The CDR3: CAWSEDREALNTEAFF. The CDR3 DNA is TGTGCCTGGAGTGAGGACAGGGAGGCCCTGAACACTGAAGCTTTCTTT.

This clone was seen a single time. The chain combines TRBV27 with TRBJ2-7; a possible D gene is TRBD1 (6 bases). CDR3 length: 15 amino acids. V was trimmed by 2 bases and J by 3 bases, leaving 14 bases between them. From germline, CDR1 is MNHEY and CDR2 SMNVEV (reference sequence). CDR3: CASSLGLRGGYEQYF. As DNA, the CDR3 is TGTGCCAGCAGTTTAGGCCTCAGGGGTGGCTACGAGCAGTACTTC.

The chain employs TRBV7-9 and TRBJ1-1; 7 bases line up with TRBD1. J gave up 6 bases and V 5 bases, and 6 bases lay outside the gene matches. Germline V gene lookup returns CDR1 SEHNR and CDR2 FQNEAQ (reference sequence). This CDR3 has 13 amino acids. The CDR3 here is CASSTGDGPEAFF. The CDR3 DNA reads TGTGCCAGCAGCACAGGGGACGGGCCTGAAGCTTTCTTT.

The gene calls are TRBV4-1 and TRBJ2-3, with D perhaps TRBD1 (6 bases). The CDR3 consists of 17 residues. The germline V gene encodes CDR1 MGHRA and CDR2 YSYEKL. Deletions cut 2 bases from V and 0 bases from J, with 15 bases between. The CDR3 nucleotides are TGCGCCAGCAGCCAACGCGTGTATCAGGGGAGCACAGATACGCAGTATTTT. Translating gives CASSQRVYQGSTDTQYF.

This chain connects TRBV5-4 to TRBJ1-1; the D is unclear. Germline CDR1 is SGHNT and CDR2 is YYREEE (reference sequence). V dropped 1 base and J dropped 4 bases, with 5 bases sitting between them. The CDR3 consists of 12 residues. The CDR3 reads CASSLYRTEAFF. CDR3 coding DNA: TGTGCCAGCAGCTTGTATCGCACTGAAGCTTTCTTT.

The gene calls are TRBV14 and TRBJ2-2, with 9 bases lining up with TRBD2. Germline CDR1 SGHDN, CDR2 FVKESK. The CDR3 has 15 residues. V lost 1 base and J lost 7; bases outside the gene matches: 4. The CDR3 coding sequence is TGTGCCAGCAGCCAAGCCGGGACTAGCATCGGGGAGCTGTTTTTT. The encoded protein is CASSQAGTSIGELFF.

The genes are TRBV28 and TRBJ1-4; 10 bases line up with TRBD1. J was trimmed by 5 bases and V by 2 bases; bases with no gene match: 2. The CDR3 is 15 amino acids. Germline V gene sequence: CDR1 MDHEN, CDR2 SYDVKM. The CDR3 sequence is CASSLGGQGNEKLFF. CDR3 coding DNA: TGTGCCAGCAGTTTAGGGGGACAGGGGAATGAAAAACTGTTTTTT.

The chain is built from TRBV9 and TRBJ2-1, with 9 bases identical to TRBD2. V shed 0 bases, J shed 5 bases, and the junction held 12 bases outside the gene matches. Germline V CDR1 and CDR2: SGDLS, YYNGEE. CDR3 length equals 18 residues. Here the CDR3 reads CASSVDSSGGSPNNEQFF. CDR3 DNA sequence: TGTGCCAGCAGCGTAGATTCCAGCGGGGGGTCTCCTAACAATGAGCAGTTCTTC. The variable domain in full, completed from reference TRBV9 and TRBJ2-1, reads DSGVTQTPKHLITATGQRVTLRCSPRSGDLSVYWYQQSLDQGLQFLIQYYNGEERAKGNILERFSAQQFPDLHSELNLSSLELGDSALYFCASSVDSSGGSPNNEQFFGPGTRLTVL.

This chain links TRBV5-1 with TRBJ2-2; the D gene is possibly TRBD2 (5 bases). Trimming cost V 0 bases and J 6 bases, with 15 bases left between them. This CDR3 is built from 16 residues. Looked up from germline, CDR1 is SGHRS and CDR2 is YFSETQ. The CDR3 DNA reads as TGCGCCAGCAGCTTGGTGGCAGGCGAGGGATCCGGGGAGCTGTTTTTT. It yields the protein CASSLVAGEGSGELFF.

The CDR3: CASSPTGTLNEKLFF. Here the CDR3 DNA reads TGTGCCAGCAGCCCCACAGGTACCCTTAATGAAAAACTGTTTTTT. The V call is TRBV3-1 (or the pseudogene TRBV3-2), the J call TRBJ1-4; D may be TRBD1 (5 bases). Germline CDR1 LGHDT, CDR2 YNNKEL (reference sequence). Trimming removed 4 bases from V and 4 bases from J, with 13 bases in between. CDR3 length: 15 residues.

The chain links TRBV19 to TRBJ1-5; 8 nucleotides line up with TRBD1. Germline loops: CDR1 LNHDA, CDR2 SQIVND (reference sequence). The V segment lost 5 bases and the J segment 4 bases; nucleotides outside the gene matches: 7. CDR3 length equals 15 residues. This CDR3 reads CASSSTGGQNQPQHF. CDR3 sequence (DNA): TGTGCCAGTAGTTCAACAGGGGGACAAAATCAGCCCCAGCATTTT.